These T cell receptor beta chains were read from a single sample in a study of identical twins. TCRdb fed the 5' RACE reads into MiXCR, producing one record per CDR3 protein. Of 400,000 to 600,000 distinct CDR3 sequences listed, 20% to 25% are singletons. These records were also assigned to another study, of yellow fever vaccine responses in identical twins.

Sequencing was done on a sample of CD4+ T cells sorted from blood. The source of these receptors is a woman younger than 30 in good health. CDR3s include the opening cysteine and the closing phenylalanine or tryptophan. A D gene is named only where the DNA matches it firmly. A row's size may be missing; if present it is once, few, many or a size class.

size	V	D	J	DNA	CDR3
few	TRBV12-3/TRBV12-4	TRBD1	TRBJ2-3	TGTGCCAGCAGTAAAGACAGGGGAGGCACAGATACGCAGTATTTT	CASSKDRGGTDTQYF
-	TRBV20-1	TRBD2	TRBJ2-1	TGCAGTGCTAGAGATCGGCGGCTAGCGGGCTCCTACAATGAGCAGTTCTTC	CSARDRRLAGSYNEQFF
many	TRBV24-1	-	TRBJ2-3	TGTGCCACCAGTGGGGAGATTTTCGATACGCAGTATTTT	CATSGEIFDTQYF
many	TRBV12-3/TRBV12-4	-	TRBJ2-1	TGTGCCAGCAGTCTCATAGCGAATGAGCAGTTCTTC	CASSLIANEQFF
few	TRBV5-5	TRBD1	TRBJ1-4	TGTGCCAGCAGCTGGACCTTCCGGGACAGGGATAAACTGTTTTTT	CASSWTFRDRDKLFF
-	TRBV28	TRBD2	TRBJ2-1	TGTGCCACTAGCGGGGGCGTCTACAATGAGCAGTTCTTC	CATSGGVYNEQFF
-	TRBV11-2	-	TRBJ1-2	TGTGCCAGCAGCTTAGAAGCAGTTCCCCCTGGCTACACCTTC	CASSLEAVPPGYTF
-	TRBV6-4	TRBD1	TRBJ1-6	TGTGCCACCCGTGAGGGGGCTGGCTCACCCCTCCACTTT	CATREGAGSPLHF
-	TRBV7-9	-	TRBJ2-3	TGTGCCAGCAGCTTACCCCAGGGCACAGATACGCAGTATTTT	CASSLPQGTDTQYF
few	TRBV6-1	-	TRBJ1-2	TGTGCCAGCAGTCGCACCGTGTCGCGCTATGGCTACACCTTC	CASSRTVSRYGYTF
-	TRBV28	-	TRBJ2-6	TGTGCCAGCAGCGATGGCGACAGGGAGGGAGTCGCTGGGGCCAACGTCCTGACTTTC	CASSDGDREGVAGANVLTF
-	TRBV11-1	TRBD2	TRBJ2-3	TGTGCCAGCAGGTATACCGGGACTAGACTTCTTAGCGCAGATACGCAGTATTTT	CASRYTGTRLLSADTQYF
-	TRBV10-2	TRBD2	TRBJ2-3	TGCGCCAGCAGTGAGTCCTCCGGACTAGCGGGGGGCACAGATACGCAGTATTTT	CASSESSGLAGGTDTQYF
few	TRBV7-3	TRBD2	TRBJ2-7	TGTGCCAGCAGCTTAACTGGACTAGCGGGAGGTTACGAGCAGTACTTC	CASSLTGLAGGYEQYF
few	TRBV27	-	TRBJ2-7	TGTGCCAGCATGGGCCGATTCTACGAGCAGTACTTC	CASMGRFYEQYF